Following are 15 T cell receptor beta chains from one sample sequenced in a study of blood T cell repertoires in COVID-19. Sequenced by immunoSEQ multiplex PCR; TCRdb stores in-frame clones only, minus some. The repertoire holds 200,000 to 250,000 clones, with approximately 90% as singletons. The specimen was peripheral blood. The receptors were gathered from a woman aged 25-40 years with COVID-19, enrolled during active disease.

In its sample, this clone was seen a few times. V gene TRBV18 combines with J gene TRBJ1-5, with 8 bases that match TRBD1. The J segment lost 5 bases and the V segment lost 8 bases, leaving 8 bases of the junction unmatched. This CDR3 region has 14 residues. The germline V gene has CDR1 KGHSH and CDR2 LQKENI. CDR3 sequence: CASRTGGYDQPQHF. The DNA for the CDR3 is TGTGCCAGCCGTACAGGGGGGTACGATCAGCCCCAGCATTTT.

The genes are TRBV4-1 and TRBJ1-4, with 9 bases matching TRBD1. V lost 3 bases to trimming and J lost 7 bases; unmatched junction nucleotides: 6. CDR3 length: 15 amino acids. CDR1 is MGHRA and CDR2 is YSYEKL in the germline V gene. The CDR3 loop reads CASSQGDRESEKLFF. The CDR3 DNA sequence: TGCGCCAGCAGCCAGGGGGACAGGGAGAGTGAAAAACTGTTTTTT.

The CDR3 nucleotides read TGTGCCAGCAGCTTGGGGACTAGCGGAACCTACGAGCAGTACGTC. This sequence encodes CASSLGTSGTYEQYV. The chain employs TRBV11-3 and TRBJ2-7; the match to TRBD2 covers 11 bases. CDR1 and CDR2 (germline): SGHNT, YENEEA. V lost 3 bases and J lost 2; bases outside the gene matches: 3. The length of the CDR3 is 15 residues.

The chain employs TRBV7-8 and TRBJ1-2; 8 nucleotides match TRBD1. The V gene's germline CDR1 is SGHVS and CDR2 FQNEAQ. V trimming: 5 bases; J trimming: 2 bases; junction bases outside the gene matches: 7. The CDR3 is 15 residues long. CDR3 loop: CASSAGTGPNYGYTF. Here the CDR3 DNA reads TGTGCCAGCAGCGCTGGGACAGGTCCAAACTATGGCTACACCTTC.

This chain links TRBV6-6 with TRBJ1-4; TRBD1 matches 8 bases. Germline assignment: CDR1 MNHNY and CDR2 SVGAGI (reference sequence). After removal of 7 bases from V and 8 bases from J, the junction contained 9 bases not matched to a gene. The CDR3 spans 14 residues. The DNA of the CDR3 is TGTGCCAGCACTACCGGACAGGGACCCGAAAAACTGTTTTTT. Its translation: CASTTGQGPEKLFF.

This clone was seen a handful of times. One end of the junction is discordant with germline, which a read error may explain. The V gene is TRBV12-3 or TRBV12-4, the J gene TRBJ2-3, with 10 bases matching TRBD2. The CDR3 contains 13 residues. This chain's CDR3 is CASRLAGGYTQYF. The CDR3 nucleotides are TGTGCCAGCAGATTAGCGGGAGGATATACGCAGTATTTT.

The rearrangement joins TRBV7-9 to TRBJ2-5; the match to TRBD2 covers 7 bases. V dropped 5 bases and J dropped 4; count of bases not matched to a gene: 7. Germline CDR1 SEHNR, CDR2 FQNEAQ (reference sequence). This CDR3 comprises 14 residues. Written as DNA, the CDR3 is TGTGCCAGCAGCATCCCTCCGGGAGGAGAGACCCAGTACTTC. Protein sequence: CASSIPPGGETQYF.

The chain recombines TRBV7-2 with TRBJ2-2, with 13 bases that match TRBD2. The CDR3 totals 19 residues. The V segment lost 2 bases and the J segment 0 bases; nucleotides outside the gene matches: 6. From germline, CDR1 is SGHTA and CDR2 FQGNSA. CDR3 region: CASSLMGLAGLSNTGELFF. The CDR3, as DNA: TGTGCCAGCAGCTTAATGGGACTAGCGGGGCTTTCGAACACCGGGGAGCTGTTTTTT.

CDR3 DNA: TGTGCCAGCAGTCAACAGGGGTATAGCAATCAGCCCCAGCATTTT. Its protein product is CASSQQGYSNQPQHF. J is TRBJ1-5 and V is TRBV6-5; TRBD1 matches at 7 bases. Germline V gene data show CDR1 as MNHEY and CDR2 as SVGAGI. Losses at the gene ends were 5 bases for V and 0 bases for J; bases not matched to a gene: 4. There are 15 residues in the CDR3.

This clone was picked up one time. The rearrangement joins TRBV5-6 to TRBJ2-7, with TRBD1 identical over 10 bases. This CDR3 is 14 amino acids long. CDR1 is SGHDT, CDR2 YYEEEE, per germline. The J segment lost 4 bases and the V segment lost 4 bases, leaving 5 bases of the junction unmatched. The CDR3 sequence: CASSQRGQGYEQYV. As DNA, the CDR3 is TGTGCCAGCAGCCAAAGGGGACAGGGGTACGAGCAGTACGTC.

The chain couples TRBV11-2 to TRBJ1-5; unclear D gene. Between the trimmed V and J ends, which lost 3 bases and 4 bases, there was a span of 7 bases. Germline CDR1 and CDR2: SGHAT and FQNNGV. The CDR3 contains 13 residues. The DNA of the CDR3 is TGTGCCAGCAGCTTGGCGGGGAATCAGCCCCAGCATTTT. It translates to CASSLAGNQPQHF.

V is TRBV11-2 and J is TRBJ2-3; D not resolved. Per germline, CDR1 SGHAT and CDR2 FQNNGV. V shed 5 bases and J shed 8 bases, with 11 bases lying between them. This CDR3 has 12 amino acids. In DNA form, the CDR3 reads TGTGCCAGCAGCCGACTGCTAGGTACGCAGTATTTT. Encoded protein: CASSRLLGTQYF.

The chain combines TRBV12-5 with TRBJ2-1, with 9 bases aligning to TRBD2. V lost 8 bases and J lost 6; bases outside the gene matches: 8. Germline CDR1 is LGHNT and CDR2 is FRNRAP. The length of the CDR3 is 14 residues. CDR3 DNA sequence: TGTGCTAGTATTAGGGCGGGAGGGCCCAATGAGCAGTTCTTC. It codes for CASIRAGGPNEQFF.

This clone was detected only once. V and J are TRBV29-1 and TRBJ2-1, with unresolved D. Germline CDR1 and CDR2: SQVTM and ANQGSEA. CDR3 length: 14 residues. The V end was cut by 4 bases, the J end by 8 bases, with 18 bases between. This CDR3 is CSVVPQVLLDEQFF. CDR3 coding DNA: TGCAGCGTTGTCCCGCAGGTACTCCTTGATGAGCAGTTCTTC.

This chain links TRBV19 with TRBJ2-6; 10 nucleotides line up with TRBD1. The CDR3 spans 19 residues. With 5 bases clipped from V and 3 bases from J, the junction kept 13 bases outside the gene matches. Germline V gives CDR1 LNHDA, CDR2 SQIVND (reference sequence). CDR3 loop: CASSGVGTGAVRGANVLTF. The CDR3 region has the DNA TGTGCCAGTAGTGGTGTTGGGACAGGGGCCGTTCGTGGGGCCAACGTCCTGACTTTC.